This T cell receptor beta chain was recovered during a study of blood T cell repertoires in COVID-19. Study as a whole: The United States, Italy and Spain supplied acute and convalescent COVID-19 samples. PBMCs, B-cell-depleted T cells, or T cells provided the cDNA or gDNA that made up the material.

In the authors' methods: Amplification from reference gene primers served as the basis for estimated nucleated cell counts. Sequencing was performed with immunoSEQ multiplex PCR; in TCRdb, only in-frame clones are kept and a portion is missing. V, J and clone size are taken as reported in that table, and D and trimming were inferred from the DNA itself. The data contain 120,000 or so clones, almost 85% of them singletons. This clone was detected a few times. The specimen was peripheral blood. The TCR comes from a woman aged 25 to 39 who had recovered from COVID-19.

The CDR3 here is CASTIAGIEQYF. CDR3 nucleotides: TGTGCCAGCACCATAGCGGGGATAGAGCAGTATTTT. V gene TRBV12-3 or TRBV12-4 combines with J gene TRBJ2-3; 8 nucleotides match TRBD2. There are 12 residues in the CDR3. The V gene end was trimmed by 7 bases and the J gene end by 11 bases; junction bases not matched to a gene: 8.